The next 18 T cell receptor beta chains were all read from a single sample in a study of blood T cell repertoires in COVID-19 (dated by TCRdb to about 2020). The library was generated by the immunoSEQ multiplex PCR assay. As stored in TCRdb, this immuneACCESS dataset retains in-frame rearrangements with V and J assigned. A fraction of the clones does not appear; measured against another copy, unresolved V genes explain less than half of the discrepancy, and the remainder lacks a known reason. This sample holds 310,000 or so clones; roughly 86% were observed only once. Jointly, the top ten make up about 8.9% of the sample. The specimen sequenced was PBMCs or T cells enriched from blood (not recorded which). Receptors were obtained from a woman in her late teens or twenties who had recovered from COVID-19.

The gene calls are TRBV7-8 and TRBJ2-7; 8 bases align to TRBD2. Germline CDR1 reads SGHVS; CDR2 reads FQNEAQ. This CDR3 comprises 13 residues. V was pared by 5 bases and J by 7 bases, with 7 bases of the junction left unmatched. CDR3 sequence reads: CASSRGREGEQYF. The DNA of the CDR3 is TGTGCCAGCAGCCGGGGTCGGGAGGGAGAGCAGTACTTC. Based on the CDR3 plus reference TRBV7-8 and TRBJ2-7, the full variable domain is GAGVSQSPRYKVAKRGQDVALRCDPISGHVSLFWYQQALGQGPEFLTYFQNEAQLDKSGLPSDRFFAERPEGSVSTLKIQRTQQEDSAVYLCASSRGREGEQYFGPGTRLTVT.

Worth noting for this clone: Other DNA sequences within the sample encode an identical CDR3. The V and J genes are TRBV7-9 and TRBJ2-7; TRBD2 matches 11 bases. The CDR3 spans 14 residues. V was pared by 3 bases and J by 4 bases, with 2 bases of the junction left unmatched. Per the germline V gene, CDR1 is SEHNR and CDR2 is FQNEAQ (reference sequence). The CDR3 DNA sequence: TGTGCCAGCAGCTTTACTAGCGGGAGTTACGAGCAGTACTTC. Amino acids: CASSFTSGSYEQYF.

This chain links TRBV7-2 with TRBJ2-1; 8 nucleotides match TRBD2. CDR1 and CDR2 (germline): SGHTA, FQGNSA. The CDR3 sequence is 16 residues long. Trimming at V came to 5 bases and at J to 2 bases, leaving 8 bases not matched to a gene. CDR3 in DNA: TGTGCCAGCAGCCGTTCCGGGACTAGTGCCTACAATGAGCAGTTCTTC. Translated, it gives CASSRSGTSAYNEQFF.

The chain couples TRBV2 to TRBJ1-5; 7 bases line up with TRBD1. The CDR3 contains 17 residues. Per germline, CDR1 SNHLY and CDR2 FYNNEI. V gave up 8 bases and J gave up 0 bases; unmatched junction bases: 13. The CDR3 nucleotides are TGTGCCAGCCGCCCGCTCCGGACAGGTTATAGCAATCAGCCCCAGCATTTT. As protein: CASRPLRTGYSNQPQHF. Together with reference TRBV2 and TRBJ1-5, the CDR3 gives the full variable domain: EPEVTQTPSHQVTQMGQEVILRCVPISNHLYFYWYRQILGQKVEFLVSFYNNEISEKSEIFDDQFSVERPDGSNFTLKIRSTKLEDSAMYFCASRPLRTGYSNQPQHFGDGTRLSIL.

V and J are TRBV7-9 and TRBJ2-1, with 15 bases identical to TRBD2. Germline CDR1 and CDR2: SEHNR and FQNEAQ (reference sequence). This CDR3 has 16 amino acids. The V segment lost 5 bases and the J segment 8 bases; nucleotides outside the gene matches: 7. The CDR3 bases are TGTGCCAGCAGCAGTGGACTAGCGGGAGGGCCAGATGAGCAGTTCTTC. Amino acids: CASSSGLAGGPDEQFF.

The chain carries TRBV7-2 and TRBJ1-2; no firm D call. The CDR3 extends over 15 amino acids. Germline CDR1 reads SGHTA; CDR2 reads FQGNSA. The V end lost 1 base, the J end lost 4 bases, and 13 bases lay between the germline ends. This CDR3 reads CASSLDMATGYGYTF. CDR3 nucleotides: TGTGCCAGCAGCTTAGATATGGCGACGGGCTATGGCTACACCTTC.

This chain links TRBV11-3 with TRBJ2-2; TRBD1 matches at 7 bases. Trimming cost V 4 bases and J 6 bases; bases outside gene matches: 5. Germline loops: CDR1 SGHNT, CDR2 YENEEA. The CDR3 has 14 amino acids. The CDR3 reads CASSSFDRAGELFF. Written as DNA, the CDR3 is TGTGCCAGCAGCTCCTTCGACAGGGCCGGGGAGCTGTTTTTT.

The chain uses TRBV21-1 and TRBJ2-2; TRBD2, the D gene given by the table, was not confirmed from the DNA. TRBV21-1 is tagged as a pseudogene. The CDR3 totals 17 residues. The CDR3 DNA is TGTGCCAGCAGCTCACCGACTAGCGGCAACAACACCGGGGAGCTGTTTTTT. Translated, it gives CASSSPTSGNNTGELFF.

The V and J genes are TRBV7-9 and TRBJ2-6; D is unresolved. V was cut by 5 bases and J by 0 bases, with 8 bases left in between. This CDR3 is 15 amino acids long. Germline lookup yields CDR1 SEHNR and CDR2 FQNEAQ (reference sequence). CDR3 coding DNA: TGTGCCAGCAGCGTTGCCAGCTCTGGGGCCAACGTCCTGACTTTC. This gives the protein CASSVASSGANVLTF.

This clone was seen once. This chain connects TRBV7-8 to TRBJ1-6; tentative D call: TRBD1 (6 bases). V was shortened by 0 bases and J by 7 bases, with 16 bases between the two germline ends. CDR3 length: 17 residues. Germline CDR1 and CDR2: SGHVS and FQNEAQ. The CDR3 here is CASSLAGRQAENSPLHF. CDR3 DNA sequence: TGTGCCAGCAGCTTAGCGGGGCGACAGGCGGAGAATTCACCCCTCCACTTT.

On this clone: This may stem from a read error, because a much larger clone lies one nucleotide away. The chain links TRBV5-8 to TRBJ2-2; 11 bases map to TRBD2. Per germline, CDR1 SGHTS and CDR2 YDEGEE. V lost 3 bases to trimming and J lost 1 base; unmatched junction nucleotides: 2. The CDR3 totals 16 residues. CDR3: CASSSGLAGNTGELFF. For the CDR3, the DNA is TGTGCCAGCAGCTCTGGACTAGCGGGGAACACCGGGGAGCTGTTTTTT. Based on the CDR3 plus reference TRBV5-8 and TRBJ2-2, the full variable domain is EAGVTQSPTHLIKTRGQQATLRCSPISGHTSVYWYQQALGLGLQFLLWYDEGEERNRGNFPPRFSGRQFPNYSSELNVNALELEDSALYLCASSSGLAGNTGELFFGEGSRLTVL.

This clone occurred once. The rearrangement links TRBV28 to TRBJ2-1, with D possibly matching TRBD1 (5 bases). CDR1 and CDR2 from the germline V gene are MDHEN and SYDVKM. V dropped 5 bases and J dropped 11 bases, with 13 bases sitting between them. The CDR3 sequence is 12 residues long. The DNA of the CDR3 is TGTGCCAGCAGTGACAGTTTAAGGCAGCAGTTCTTC. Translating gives CASSDSLRQQFF.

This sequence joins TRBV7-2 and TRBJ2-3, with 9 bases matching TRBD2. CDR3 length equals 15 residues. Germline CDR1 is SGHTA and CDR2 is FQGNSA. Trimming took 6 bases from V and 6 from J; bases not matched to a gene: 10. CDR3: CASSTRREGSDTQYF. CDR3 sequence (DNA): TGTGCCAGCAGTACAAGGCGGGAGGGTAGTGATACGCAGTATTTT.

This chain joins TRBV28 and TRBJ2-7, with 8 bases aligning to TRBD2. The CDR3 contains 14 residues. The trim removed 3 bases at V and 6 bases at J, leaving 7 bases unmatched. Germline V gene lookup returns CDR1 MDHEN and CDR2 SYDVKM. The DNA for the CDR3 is TGTGCCAGCAGTTTCCCCCTCGGGGGGGGCGAGCAGTACTTC. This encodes CASSFPLGGGEQYF.

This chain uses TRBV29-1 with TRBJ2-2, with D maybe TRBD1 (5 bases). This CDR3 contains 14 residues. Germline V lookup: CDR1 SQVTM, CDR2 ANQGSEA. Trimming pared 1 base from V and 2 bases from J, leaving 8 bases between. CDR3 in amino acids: CSVEGGHNTGELFF. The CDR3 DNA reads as TGCAGCGTTGAAGGCGGACACAACACCGGGGAGCTGTTTTTT.

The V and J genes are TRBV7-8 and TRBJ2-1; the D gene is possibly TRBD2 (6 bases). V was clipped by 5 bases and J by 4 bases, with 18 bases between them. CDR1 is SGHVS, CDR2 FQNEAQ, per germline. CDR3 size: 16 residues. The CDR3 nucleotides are TGTGCCAGCAGCCGTTTTAGCGGAGATTCATACAATGAGCAGTTCTTC. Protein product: CASSRFSGDSYNEQFF.

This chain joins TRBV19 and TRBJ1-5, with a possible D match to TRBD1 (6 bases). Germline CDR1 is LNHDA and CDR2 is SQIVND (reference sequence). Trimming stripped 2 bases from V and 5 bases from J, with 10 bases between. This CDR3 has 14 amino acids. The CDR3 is CASSILTGDQPQHF. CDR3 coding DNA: TGTGCCAGTAGTATACTGACAGGAGATCAGCCCCAGCATTTT.

CDR3 in DNA: TGTGCCAGCAGTAAAGAGGGACTAGCGATCGGGAATGAGCAGTTCTTC. Its protein product is CASSKEGLAIGNEQFF. The V and J genes are TRBV6-1 and TRBJ2-1, with 10 bases matching TRBD2. This CDR3 spans 16 amino acids. Germline CDR1 and CDR2: MNHNS and SASEGT. Germline trimming cut 5 bases from V and 7 bases from J; bases unmatched to any gene: 11.